This passage covers 30 T cell receptor beta chains from one sample sequenced in a study of cytomegalovirus exposure and HLA in healthy donors. The study ran its PCR with 60 Vbeta and 13 Jbeta primers. Method: immunoSEQ multiplex PCR; TCRdb's copy keeps in-frame clones and lacks some. The sample totals tens of thousands of clones. The sample taken for sequencing was PBMCs. These receptor sequences come from a human donor in good health.

The chain carries TRBV6-6 and TRBJ1-1, with 7 bases that match TRBD1. The CDR3 is 12 residues long. Unmatched junction bases numbered 2, after V lost 5 bases and J lost 5 bases. From germline, CDR1 is MNHNY and CDR2 SVGAGI (reference sequence). The CDR3 spells CASSDRVTEAFF. CDR3 DNA sequence: TGTGCCAGCAGTGACAGGGTTACTGAAGCTTTCTTT.

This chain links TRBV5-1 with TRBJ1-2; 7 bases line up with TRBD1. The trim removed 4 bases at V and 4 bases at J, leaving 13 bases unmatched. This CDR3 spans 16 amino acids. Germline CDR1 SGHRS, CDR2 YFSETQ. The CDR3 spells CASSQQAGGKVYGYTF. In nucleotides, the CDR3 is TGCGCCAGCAGCCAACAGGCAGGGGGAAAGGTCTATGGCTACACCTTC.

The chain uses TRBV7-9 and TRBJ2-7; no definite D call. V was trimmed by 1 base and J by 2 bases, leaving 9 bases between them. Looked up from germline, CDR1 is SEHNR and CDR2 is FQNEAQ (reference sequence). This CDR3 is built from 14 residues. The CDR3 bases are TGTGCCAGCAGCTTAGTAGTCAATACCTACGAGCAGTACTTC. It encodes CASSLVVNTYEQYF.

For this clone: The sample contains more than one DNA sequence encoding this CDR3. The rearrangement joins TRBV6-1 to TRBJ1-2, with 8 positions matching TRBD1. CDR1 is MNHNS, CDR2 SASEGT, per germline. The trim removed 3 bases at V and 1 base at J, leaving 4 bases unmatched. The CDR3 runs to 15 residues. As DNA, the CDR3 is TGTGCCAGCAGTGAGTGGACAGGGAGTAACTATGGCTACACCTTC. Residues: CASSEWTGSNYGYTF.

The chain links TRBV5-6 to TRBJ1-2; 7 nucleotides match TRBD1. The CDR3 is made up of 15 amino acids. The germline V gene encodes CDR1 SGHDT and CDR2 YYEEEE. J gave up 8 bases and V 4 bases, and 14 bases lay outside the gene matches. The CDR3 bases are TGTGCCAGCAGCCTAACAGGGGCCGAGGGAGAAGGCTACACCTTC. Its protein product is CASSLTGAEGEGYTF.

This sequence joins TRBV5-4 and TRBJ1-4; a weak D match, TRBD1 (5 bases). Trimming took 2 bases from V and 3 from J, leaving 8 bases between them. Germline-derived CDR1 and CDR2 are SGHNT and YYREEE (reference sequence). This CDR3 region has 14 residues. CDR3: CASSFGGPNEKLFF. The CDR3 DNA reads as TGTGCCAGCAGCTTCGGGGGACCTAATGAAAAACTGTTTTTT.

V is TRBV5-5 and J is TRBJ1-2, with D possibly being TRBD1 (6 bases). Looked up from germline, CDR1 is SGHKS and CDR2 is YYEKEE (reference sequence). The V end was cut by 0 bases, the J end by 4 bases, with 10 bases between. This CDR3 spans 14 amino acids. The CDR3 sequence: CASSLDRASYGYTF. Here the CDR3 DNA reads TGTGCCAGCAGCTTGGACAGGGCAAGCTATGGCTACACCTTC.

This rearrangement joins TRBV5-1 to TRBJ1-2, with TRBD1 matching 7 bases. V was clipped by 2 bases and J by 3 bases; unmatched bases: 4. CDR3 size: 14 residues. Germline lookup yields CDR1 SGHRS and CDR2 YFSETQ. CDR3 residues: CASSLTGADYGYTF. DNA for the CDR3: TGCGCCAGCAGCTTAACAGGGGCGGACTATGGCTACACCTTC.

The chain couples TRBV4-1 to TRBJ2-3; 9 bases agree with TRBD2. Trimming at V came to 3 bases and at J to 2 bases, leaving 9 bases not matched to a gene. This CDR3 comprises 17 residues. The germline V gene has CDR1 MGHRA and CDR2 YSYEKL. The CDR3 sequence: CASSQAGAGGYTDTQYF. CDR3 DNA sequence: TGCGCCAGCAGCCAGGCCGGAGCGGGGGGTTACACAGATACGCAGTATTTT.

On this clone itself: Other DNA variants within this sample encode the same CDR3. The rearrangement joins TRBV4-2 to TRBJ2-3; D not certain. The germline gives CDR1 LGHNA, CDR2 YNFKEQ. The V and J ends lost 1 base and 6 bases respectively, with 11 bases between them. This CDR3 has 14 residues. CDR3 sequence (DNA): TGTGCCAGCAGCCAAGGAGGTGGAGCTGATACGCAGTATTTT. Translation: CASSQGGGADTQYF.

This rearrangement joins TRBV28 to TRBJ2-3; the D gene is possibly TRBD2 (6 bases). Between the trimmed V and J ends, which lost 5 bases and 3 bases, there was a span of 12 bases. This CDR3 has 14 residues. In germline, CDR1 is MDHEN, CDR2 SYDVKM. CDR3 coding DNA: TGTGCCAGCAGTGATGCGGGGAGTACAGATACGCAGTATTTT. Protein sequence: CASSDAGSTDTQYF. The full variable domain, with the rest looked up from reference TRBV28 and TRBJ2-3, is DVKVTQSSRYLVKRTGEKVFLECVQDMDHENMFWYRQDPGLGLRLIYFSYDVKMKEKGDIPEGYSVSREKKERFSLILESASTNQTSMYLCASSDAGSTDTQYFGPGTRLTVL.

The rearrangement joins TRBV6-1 to TRBJ1-1; D call uncertain. CDR1 is MNHNS, CDR2 SASEGT, per germline. Trimming pared 6 bases from V and 4 bases from J, leaving 9 bases between. The CDR3 has 12 amino acids. The CDR3 region is CASSYRFTEAFF. CDR3 sequence (DNA): TGTGCCAGCAGCTATCGATTCACTGAAGCTTTCTTT.

The chain joins TRBV2 to TRBJ2-1; possible D gene TRBD2, 5 bases. Between the trimmed V and J ends, which lost 4 bases and 10 bases, there was a span of 11 bases. The CDR3 is made up of 12 amino acids. Germline V gene data show CDR1 as SNHLY and CDR2 as FYNNEI. CDR3: CASSVRVLEQFF. Here the CDR3 DNA reads TGTGCCAGCAGTGTGAGGGTTCTAGAGCAGTTCTTC.

The V call is TRBV7-9, the J call TRBJ2-7, with TRBD2 identical over 7 bases. CDR3 length equals 14 residues. V trimming: 6 bases; J trimming: 6 bases; junction bases outside the gene matches: 11. Germline CDR1 reads SEHNR; CDR2 reads FQNEAQ (reference sequence). CDR3 loop: CASRQTSYLSEQYF. The CDR3 nucleotides read TGTGCCAGCAGACAGACTAGCTACCTCTCCGAGCAGTACTTC.

The V gene is TRBV7-9, the J gene TRBJ2-7; 7 positions agree with TRBD1. The CDR3 is 14 amino acids. Germline V gives CDR1 SEHNR, CDR2 FQNEAQ (reference sequence). With 5 bases clipped from V and 2 bases from J, the junction kept 6 bases outside the gene matches. In nucleotides, the CDR3 is TGTGCCAGCAGCCCACCCAGGGGGACCTACGAGCAGTACTTC. The encoded protein is CASSPPRGTYEQYF.

This CDR3 is CAWSATPNTEAFF. Here the CDR3 DNA reads TGTGCCTGGAGCGCAACACCGAACACTGAAGCTTTCTTT. The V call is TRBV30, the J call TRBJ1-1; D gene uncertain. The V end was cut by 3 bases, the J end by 1 base, with 9 bases between. Germline-derived CDR1 and CDR2 are GTSNPN and SVGIG (reference sequence). This CDR3 is 13 amino acids long.

The CDR3 coding sequence is TGTGCCAGTAGTATAGGGACTAGCGGGGGGCCTGACAATGAGCAGTTCTTC. This gives the protein CASSIGTSGGPDNEQFF. The chain couples TRBV19 to TRBJ2-1; 14 bases line up with TRBD2. Germline V gene data show CDR1 as LNHDA and CDR2 as SQIVND (reference sequence). J was trimmed by 5 bases and V by 1 base; bases with no gene match: 4. This CDR3 contains 17 residues.

This chain connects TRBV20-1 to TRBJ1-1; D is undetermined. With 3 bases removed from V and 5 bases from J, the gap between germline ends came to 7 bases. Germline values: CDR1 DFQATT, CDR2 SNEGSKA (reference sequence). This CDR3 has 11 amino acids. The CDR3 loop is CSASPRTEAFF. CDR3 bases: TGCAGTGCTAGCCCTAGAACTGAAGCTTTCTTT.

J is TRBJ1-1 and V is TRBV4-2; 7 bases map to TRBD1. This CDR3 is built from 13 residues. Per the germline V gene, CDR1 is LGHNA and CDR2 is YNFKEQ. V shed 3 bases, J shed 4 bases, and the junction held 2 bases outside the gene matches. The CDR3 DNA reads TGTGCCAGCAGCCAGGACAGGCCCACTGAAGCTTTCTTT. It translates to CASSQDRPTEAFF.

The gene calls are TRBV7-8 and TRBJ2-1, with TRBD2 matching over 11 bases. CDR1 is SGHVS, CDR2 FQNEAQ, per germline. This CDR3 is 15 amino acids long. Germline trimming cut 3 bases from V and 9 bases from J; bases unmatched to any gene: 7. The CDR3 loop reads CASSLMLAGGLEQFF. The CDR3 region has the DNA TGTGCCAGCAGCTTGATGTTAGCGGGGGGGCTTGAGCAGTTCTTC.

This clone is deemed medium-sized (0.01 to 0.1%) by its frequency. Here the CDR3 DNA reads TGTGCCAGTAGTAGCCTGAGGACAGCAACGGGCACTGAAGCTTTCTTT. Amino acids: CASSSLRTATGTEAFF. The J gene is TRBJ1-1, the V gene TRBV19; TRBD1 is a possible D gene (6 bases). V lost 4 bases and J lost 4, with 19 bases in between. The CDR3 loop spans 16 amino acids. The germline gives CDR1 LNHDA, CDR2 SQIVND (reference sequence).

The rearrangement joins TRBV7-9 to TRBJ2-1, with no clear D. The CDR3 loop spans 11 amino acids. CDR1 and CDR2 (germline): SEHNR, FQNEAQ (reference sequence). V dropped 2 bases and J dropped 10 bases, with 6 bases sitting between them. The CDR3 DNA follows: TGTGCCAGCAGCTTAACAGAAGAGCAGTTCTTC. Protein: CASSLTEEQFF. The complete variable domain, with remaining parts taken from reference TRBV7-9 and TRBJ2-1, reads DTGVSQNPRHKITKRGQNVTFRCDPISEHNRLYWYRQTLGQGPEFLTYFQNEAQLEKSRLLSDRFSAERPKGSFSTLEIQRTEQGDSAMYLCASSLTEEQFFGPGTRLTVL.

The chain is built from TRBV6-8 and TRBJ2-1; tentative D call: TRBD2 (6 bases). This CDR3 is built from 14 residues. Trimming left V 5 bases short and J 7 bases short, with 15 bases between. CDR1 and CDR2 (germline): MNHGY, SAAAGT. The chain's CDR3 is CASSLGGRRNEQFF. CDR3 sequence (DNA): TGTGCCAGCAGTCTGGGGGGTCGGAGGAATGAGCAGTTCTTC.

The gene calls are TRBV5-6 and TRBJ1-6; no firm D call. The CDR3 loop spans 13 amino acids. CDR1 is SGHDT, CDR2 YYEEEE, per germline. V gave up 7 bases and J gave up 9 bases, with 14 bases separating them. The CDR3 DNA is TGTGCCAGCTCCTCTGAGGTACCTTCACCCCTCCACTTT. It translates to CASSSEVPSPLHF.

The rearrangement uses TRBV29-1 and TRBJ2-7; 7 bases are shared with TRBD1. Germline CDR1 is SQVTM and CDR2 is ANQGSEA. V trimming: 4 bases; J trimming: 6 bases; junction bases outside the gene matches: 6. The length of the CDR3 is 12 residues. This CDR3 is CSVGRTGSEQYF. In DNA form, the CDR3 reads TGCAGCGTTGGACGGACAGGCAGCGAGCAGTACTTC.

This chain links TRBV7-9 with TRBJ1-1; D unclear. The CDR3 spans 14 residues. Germline V gene data show CDR1 as SEHNR and CDR2 as FQNEAQ (reference sequence). Deletions cut 1 base from V and 0 bases from J, with 6 bases between. The CDR3 loop is CASSLGDLNTEAFF. The DNA for the CDR3 is TGTGCCAGCAGCTTAGGCGATCTGAACACTGAAGCTTTCTTT.

The V call is TRBV6-1, the J call TRBJ1-2; D is undetermined. The length of the CDR3 is 12 residues. The germline CDR1 and CDR2 sequences are MNHNS and SASEGT. Deletions cut 5 bases from V and 4 bases from J, with 8 bases between. Here the CDR3 DNA reads TGTGCCAGCAGTAGCCGTCTCTATGGCTACACCTTC. It is translated as CASSSRLYGYTF.

This rearrangement joins TRBV5-5 to TRBJ2-7; 8 nucleotides agree with TRBD1. After removal of 1 base from V and 7 bases from J, the junction contained 10 bases not matched to a gene. Germline V gene data show CDR1 as SGHKS and CDR2 as YYEKEE (reference sequence). The CDR3 is made up of 15 amino acids. This CDR3 is CASSLTGTGRMEQYF. CDR3 DNA: TGTGCCAGCAGCTTGACCGGGACAGGACGTATGGAGCAGTACTTC.

This rearrangement joins TRBV2 to TRBJ1-1; no clear D gene. V lost 3 bases, J lost 7 bases, and 12 bases lay in between. Looked up from germline, CDR1 is SNHLY and CDR2 is FYNNEI. CDR3 length equals 13 residues. CDR3 amino acids: CASSEERANEAFF. The CDR3 DNA sequence: TGTGCCAGCAGTGAGGAGAGGGCTAATGAAGCTTTCTTT.

This chain uses TRBV5-5 with TRBJ2-1; the D gene is possibly TRBD1 (5 bases). Deletions cut 0 bases from V and 8 bases from J, with 24 bases between. The CDR3 consists of 18 residues. The germline CDR1 and CDR2 sequences are SGHKS and YYEKEE (reference sequence). Here the CDR3 DNA reads TGTGCCAGCAGCTTGGCCCAGCTAGGAAGGGTTGGCAGGGATGAGCAGTTCTTC. This sequence encodes CASSLAQLGRVGRDEQFF.